This T cell receptor (beta chain) derives from a study of T cell repertoires in cytomegalovirus infection. Study-level background: Indications came from public TCR beta signatures; they pointed to CMV infection and to a matching HLA type.

The study's findings and limits: Identification of carriers of CMV plus the relevant HLA was performed using cumulative public TCR beta family frequency. CMV-specific TCR beta clonotypes restricted by HLA-C dominated the ex vivo response.

This clonotype appeared many times. The antigen remains undetermined. TCRdb processed the reads anew with MiXCR; each CDR3 protein has one entry. Of more than 200,000 distinct CDR3 sequences listed, roughly 9.1% are singletons. Germline V gene lookup returns CDR1 SGHTA and CDR2 FQGNSA. The CDR3 is 17 residues long. Unmatched junction bases numbered 12, after V lost 5 bases and J lost 1 base. The gene calls are TRBV7-2 and TRBJ1-2; TRBD1 matches 8 bases. The clonotype originates from a human donor in good health (CMV status not recorded). Some clones in this sample may be carry-over from other donors' samples. The sequenced sample consisted of PBMCs. In DNA, the CDR3 is TGTGCCAGCAGCCCGAGTAGGACAGGGAACCGTAACTATGGCTACACCTTC. It encodes CASSPSRTGNRNYGYTF.